The clone carrying this TCR beta chain occurred a few times. Its cognate antigen is unknown. This sample is part of a study of T-cell memory formation after mild COVID-19. In the study overall: TCR clusters were mostly confined to one donor each. General study results and limits: For contracting clones, CD4+ ones sat mainly in CM and EM, CD8+ in EMRA.

TCRdb redid the calling of the 5' RACE reads with MiXCR, one entry per CDR3 protein. This table has 40,000 to 60,000 distinct CDR3 sequences, approximately 9.1% appearing once. The germline gives CDR1 SNHLY, CDR2 FYNNEI. CDR3 size: 13 residues. V was pared by 6 bases and J by 7 bases, with 13 bases between. The receptor was derived from an adult woman who had mild COVID-19 (a few samples of this study predate the infection). Cell type and time point are not known. The chain employs TRBV2 and TRBJ1-5; possibly TRBD1 for D (6 bases). The sequencing sample was made of PBMCs or a T cell subset sorted from them (not recorded which). The CDR3 DNA sequence: TGTGCCAGCAGAGGATTTGGACAGCAGCCCCAGCATTTT. It codes for CASRGFGQQPQHF.